The entry below describes one T cell receptor beta chain. Its antigen is unidentified. In the PCR, 60 Vbeta and 13 Jbeta primers were used. This table comes from immunoSEQ multiplex PCR, and its TCRdb copy is limited to in-frame clones, with some not included. The sample holds 200,000 or so clones, around four fifths seen once. These data are taken from a study of cytomegalovirus exposure and HLA in healthy donors. General study results and limits: Some public TCRs appeared in many individuals, while most sequences were rare. TCR beta V- and J-gene trimming was later associated with a missense DCLRE1C variant. Using the classifier, cytomegalovirus status was reportedly diagnosed with high specificity and sensitivity.

Donors consisted of healthy bone marrow donors. The V gene end was trimmed by 4 bases and the J gene end by 3 bases; junction bases not matched to a gene: 19. CDR3 length: 18 amino acids. The sequenced sample was PBMCs. The sequence was collected from a male donor in good health and CMV-seronegative. The gene calls are TRBV5-3 and TRBJ2-7; 7 bases map to TRBD1. TRBV5-3 is an ORF, with its function uncertain. The CDR3 DNA reads TGTGCCAGAAGCCCAGGCGGTGAACAGGGGCCGGGGATCTACGAGCAGTACTTC. The encoded protein is CARSPGGEQGPGIYEQYF.